A selection of T cell receptor beta chains follows, all from one sample in a study of blood T cells in healthy people across ages. TCRdb passed the 5' RACE reads through MiXCR, listing each CDR3 protein once. In the table there are 700,000 to 900,000 distinct CDR3 sequences, about 53% of which are singletons. Sequencing was performed on blood. Receptors were obtained from an older man in good health. Both conserved end residues are part of each CDR3. A D gene is named only where the DNA matches it firmly. Clone size is not always given. Where it is, it says once, few, many or a class for expanded clones.

length: 15; size: .; D: TRBD2; J: TRBJ2-7; V: TRBV4-2; CDR3: CASSQAAGGYNEQYF; DNA: TGTGCCAGCAGCCAAGCAGCGGGAGGCTACAATGAGCAGTACTTC
length: 14; size: .; D: TRBD2; J: TRBJ2-7; V: TRBV2; CDR3: CASYRTSGSSEQYF; DNA: TGTGCCAGCTATCGGACTAGCGGGAGCTCCGAGCAGTACTTC
length: 14; size: .; D: TRBD2; J: TRBJ2-5; V: TRBV2; CDR3: CASTALAGAGTQYF; DNA: TGTGCCAGCACGGCACTAGCGGGGGCCGGGACCCAGTACTTC
length: 12; size: few; D: .; J: TRBJ2-3; V: TRBV20-1; CDR3: CSASGATDTQYF; DNA: TGCAGTGCTTCAGGGGCCACAGATACGCAGTATTTT
length: 19; size: .; D: TRBD1; J: TRBJ1-6; V: TRBV28; CDR3: CASSLRPTGTGSNNSPLHF; DNA: TGTGCCAGCAGTCTCCGACCAACCGGGACAGGGAGTAATAATTCACCCCTCCACTTT
length: 15; size: few; D: .; J: TRBJ1-2; V: TRBV5-6; CDR3: CASSHNNRDGSGYTF; DNA: TGTGCCAGCAGCCATAATAACAGGGATGGTAGTGGCTACACCTTC
length: 13; size: .; D: .; J: TRBJ2-6; V: TRBV20-1; CDR3: CSARAGGANVLTF; DNA: TGCAGTGCTAGAGCTGGGGGGGCCAACGTCCTGACTTTC
length: 12; size: .; D: .; J: TRBJ1-1; V: TRBV29-1; CDR3: CSVVGRSTEAFF; DNA: TGCAGCGTTGTCGGCAGGAGCACTGAAGCTTTCTTT
length: 15; size: .; D: .; J: TRBJ1-1; V: TRBV30; CDR3: CAWSREQLMNTEAFF; DNA: TGTGCCTGGAGTCGCGAACAGCTCATGAACACTGAAGCTTTCTTT
length: 16; size: .; D: .; J: TRBJ2-2; V: TRBV6-4; CDR3: CASSPRGSGNTGELFF; DNA: TGTGCCAGCAGTCCCCGGGGCAGCGGGAACACCGGGGAGCTGTTTTTT
length: 16; size: .; D: TRBD2; J: TRBJ2-7; V: TRBV5-1; CDR3: CASSLGIAGGPYEQYF; DNA: TGCGCCAGCAGCTTGGGGATAGCGGGAGGCCCTTACGAGCAGTACTTC
length: 17; size: once; D: TRBD2; J: TRBJ2-1; V: TRBV7-9; CDR3: CASSPGTSGTLNNEQFF; DNA: TGTGCCAGCAGCCCGGGGACTAGCGGAACACTAAACAATGAGCAGTTCTTC
length: 13; size: few; D: .; J: TRBJ2-7; V: TRBV7-8; CDR3: CASSLGAAHEQYF; DNA: TGTGCCAGCAGCTTGGGGGCAGCCCACGAGCAGTACTTC
length: 16; size: .; D: .; J: TRBJ2-6; V: TRBV28; CDR3: CASSHNRQTGANVLTF; DNA: TGTGCCAGCAGTCATAATAGACAGACTGGGGCCAACGTCCTGACTTTC
length: 12; size: .; D: .; J: TRBJ2-7; V: TRBV20-1; CDR3: CSAQILSREQYF; DNA: TGCAGTGCCCAGATTTTGTCTCGCGAGCAGTACTTC
length: 15; size: .; D: TRBD1; J: TRBJ1-6; V: TRBV10-3; CDR3: CAARGQLTGLSPLHF; DNA: TGTGCCGCCCGGGGACAGTTAACGGGGCTTTCACCCCTCCACTTT
length: 13; size: .; D: .; J: TRBJ1-1; V: TRBV24-1; CDR3: CATSVGGGAEAFF; DNA: TGTGCCACCAGTGTGGGAGGGGGAGCTGAAGCTTTCTTT
length: 12; size: .; D: .; J: TRBJ1-1; V: TRBV29-1; CDR3: CSVEEGWAEAFF; DNA: TGCAGCGTTGAAGAGGGCTGGGCTGAAGCTTTCTTT
length: 14; size: few; D: TRBD2; J: TRBJ2-2; V: TRBV29-1; CDR3: CSHGTSGGTGELFF; DNA: TGCAGCCACGGGACTAGCGGGGGCACCGGGGAGCTGTTTTTT
length: 14; size: .; D: .; J: TRBJ2-2; V: TRBV13; CDR3: CASRPSRNTGELFF; DNA: TGTGCCAGCAGACCTTCCAGGAACACCGGGGAGCTGTTTTTT
length: 15; size: many; D: TRBD1; J: TRBJ2-1; V: TRBV20-1; CDR3: CSARAGQGKSNEQFF; DNA: TGCAGTGCTAGAGCCGGACAGGGAAAGTCCAATGAGCAGTTCTTC
length: 18; size: .; D: .; J: TRBJ2-7; V: TRBV4-1; CDR3: CASSPIRPRQGPSYEQYF; DNA: TGCGCCAGCAGCCCGATCCGTCCGCGGCAGGGCCCTTCCTACGAGCAGTACTTC
length: 14; size: .; D: TRBD2; J: TRBJ2-3; V: TRBV20-1; CDR3: CSALPQRGTDTQYF; DNA: TGCAGTGCCCTGCCCCAGCGGGGTACAGATACGCAGTATTTT
length: 14; size: few; D: .; J: TRBJ2-1; V: TRBV12-3/TRBV12-4; CDR3: CASSRPGSYNEQFF; DNA: TGTGCCAGCAGTAGGCCAGGCTCCTACAATGAGCAGTTCTTC
length: 13; size: .; D: .; J: TRBJ2-3; V: TRBV15; CDR3: CATSRATARYAYF; DNA: TGTGCCACCAGCAGAGCCACCGCCAGATACGCGTATTTT
length: 13; size: .; D: TRBD2; J: TRBJ2-1; V: TRBV20-1; CDR3: CSAGTSGRRIWFF; DNA: TGCAGCGCCGGGACTAGCGGGAGGCGCATTTGGTTCTTC